These 25 T cell receptor beta chains originate from one sample sequenced in a study of PD-1 blockade in mismatch repair-deficient tumors. The table came from immunoSEQ multiplex PCR; TCRdb's copy has only in-frame clones and leaves some out. The table includes 120,000 or so clones, about 88% detected once. The specimen was peripheral blood, collected 44 weeks after starting pembrolizumab. The receptors originated from an adult with mismatch repair-deficient cancer.

The rearrangement uses TRBV19 and TRBJ1-5, with D uncertain. Germline V CDR1 and CDR2: LNHDA, SQIVND (reference sequence). V was pared by 1 base and J by 1 base, with 8 bases between. The CDR3 covers 15 residues. In nucleotides, the CDR3 is TGTGCCAGTAGTATAGCTGGGTCGAGCAATCAGCCCCAGCATTTT. The encoded protein is CASSIAGSSNQPQHF.

This chain links TRBV7-2 with TRBJ2-7, with D perhaps TRBD2 (5 bases). The CDR3 loop spans 16 amino acids. Trimming took 5 bases from V and 0 from J, leaving 17 bases between them. Germline CDR1 and CDR2: SGHTA and FQGNSA. The CDR3 DNA follows: TGTGCCAGCAGCCCCTCAACTAGTGTAGCCTCCTACGAGCAGTACTTC. This translates into CASSPSTSVASYEQYF.

Only one count was recorded for this clone. V usage is TRBV7-2 and J usage is TRBJ2-5, with TRBD1 identical over 9 bases. The CDR3 contains 15 residues. The V gene's germline CDR1 is SGHTA and CDR2 FQGNSA. The V and J ends lost 5 bases and 4 bases, in that order; junction bases with no gene match: 8. In nucleotides, the CDR3 is TGTGCCAGCAGCCCCGCCCCGGGACAGGGAGAGACCCAGTACTTC. Translated: CASSPAPGQGETQYF. The full variable domain, with the rest looked up from reference TRBV7-2 and TRBJ2-5, is GAGVSQSPSNKVTEKGKDVELRCDPISGHTALYWYRQSLGQGLEFLIYFQGNSAPDKSGLPSDRFSAERTGGSVSTLTIQRTQQEDSAVYLCASSPAPGQGETQYFGPGTRLLVL.

The gene calls are TRBV19 and TRBJ2-6; no clear D. Deletions cut 6 bases from V and 0 bases from J, with 9 bases between. This CDR3 region has 15 residues. Germline CDR1 and CDR2: LNHDA and SQIVND (reference sequence). The chain's CDR3 is CASSLSHSGANVLTF. DNA for the CDR3: TGTGCCAGTAGCCTGTCGCACTCTGGGGCCAACGTCCTGACTTTC.

This clone was seen repeatedly, ten times or more. V usage is TRBV10-3 and J usage is TRBJ1-5; D unresolved. The CDR3 extends over 14 amino acids. The germline gives CDR1 ENHRY, CDR2 SYGVKD. V shed 0 bases and J shed 6 bases, with 9 bases lying between them. The CDR3 DNA reads as TGTGCCATCAGTGAGTCCGAGGAAGGTCAGCCCCAGCATTTT. This sequence encodes CAISESEEGQPQHF.

The chain has TRBV12-5 and TRBJ2-7; D gene unclear. This CDR3 contains 13 residues. V lost 1 base, J lost 3 bases, and 7 bases lay in between. Germline loops: CDR1 LGHNT, CDR2 FRNRAP. The CDR3 protein is CASGLGSFYEQYF. CDR3 nucleotides: TGTGCTAGTGGTTTGGGCAGTTTCTACGAGCAGTACTTC.

V gene TRBV11-2 combines with J gene TRBJ2-7, with TRBD1 as a possible D gene (5 bases). V was pared by 4 bases and J by 0 bases, with 16 bases between. There are 16 residues in the CDR3. Germline-derived CDR1 and CDR2 are SGHAT and FQNNGV. Here the CDR3 reads CASSSTPQVLSYEQYF. In nucleotides, the CDR3 is TGTGCCAGCAGCTCTACCCCACAGGTCCTCTCCTACGAGCAGTACTTC.

The CDR3 protein is CASGIPVPERLSYEQYF. DNA of the CDR3: TGTGCTAGTGGGATCCCAGTCCCCGAGCGCTTGTCCTACGAGCAGTACTTC. V is TRBV12-5 and J is TRBJ2-7; unclear D gene. The V gene's germline CDR1 is LGHNT and CDR2 FRNRAP. CDR3 length: 17 amino acids. V was trimmed by 6 bases and J by 1 base, leaving 22 bases between them. The variable domain in full, completed from reference TRBV12-5 and TRBJ2-7, reads DARVTQTPRHKVTEMGQEVTMRCQPILGHNTVFWYRQTMMQGLELLAYFRNRAPLDDSGMPKDRFSAEMPDATLATLKIQPSEPRDSAVYFCASGIPVPERLSYEQYFGPGTRLTVT.

The V and J genes are TRBV11-1 and TRBJ2-1; 7 bases line up with TRBD2. Germline values: CDR1 SGHAT, CDR2 FQDESV (reference sequence). The V segment lost 1 base and the J segment 1 base; nucleotides outside the gene matches: 7. This CDR3 contains 17 residues. The CDR3 DNA sequence: TGTGCCAGCAGCTTAGGGTTTAGCGGGCTATCCTACAATGAGCAGTTCTTC. Translation gives CASSLGFSGLSYNEQFF.

V usage is TRBV28 and J usage is TRBJ2-3; D gene ambiguous. Per germline, CDR1 MDHEN and CDR2 SYDVKM. This CDR3 comprises 12 residues. Trimming took 5 bases from V and 6 from J, leaving 9 bases between them. DNA for the CDR3: TGTGCCAGCAGTCCCCTTTGGGATACGCAGTATTTT. Encoded protein: CASSPLWDTQYF.

CDR3 sequence (DNA): TGTGCCAGCAGTTTATTAGGTTACTTGAACCCCAGGCTTTACAATGAGCAGTTCTTC. This gives the protein CASSLLGYLNPRLYNEQFF. V and J are TRBV27 and TRBJ2-1; D call uncertain. The V gene lost 1 base and the J gene lost 4 bases, with 23 bases spanning the gap. The germline gives CDR1 MNHEY, CDR2 SMNVEV (reference sequence). The CDR3 extends over 19 amino acids.

This rearrangement joins TRBV19 to TRBJ2-5; a weak D match, TRBD2 (6 bases). This CDR3 spans 14 amino acids. Germline lookup yields CDR1 LNHDA and CDR2 SQIVND (reference sequence). Deletions cut 3 bases from V and 1 base from J, with 9 bases between. The CDR3 bases are TGTGCCAGTAGTATTCCGGGACTCCAAGAGACCCAGTACTTC. As protein: CASSIPGLQETQYF.

The rearrangement uses TRBV6-5 and TRBJ2-2; D is uncertain. Trimming shortened V by 2 bases and J by 6 bases, and 7 bases separated the two germline ends. The CDR3 consists of 13 residues. The V gene's germline CDR1 is MNHEY and CDR2 SVGAGI. The CDR3 DNA follows: TGTGCCAGCAGTTACATGTCTTCCGGGGAGCTGTTTTTT. Its protein is CASSYMSSGELFF.

This chain joins TRBV5-1 and TRBJ2-7; 10 nucleotides agree with TRBD1. The CDR3 has 15 amino acids. The V and J ends lost 3 bases and 0 bases, in that order; junction bases with no gene match: 3. The germline V gene has CDR1 SGHRS and CDR2 YFSETQ. In nucleotides, the CDR3 is TGCGCCAGCAGCTCCCGGGACAGGGGCTCCTACGAGCAGTACTTC. This translates into CASSSRDRGSYEQYF.

The J gene is TRBJ2-3, the V gene TRBV6-5; 7 bases line up with TRBD1. J was trimmed by 4 bases and V by 6 bases; bases with no gene match: 4. CDR1 and CDR2 (germline): MNHEY, SVGAGI. The CDR3 sequence is 13 residues long. The CDR3 region is CASSRDRSDTQYF. As DNA, the CDR3 is TGTGCCAGCAGCCGGGACAGATCAGATACGCAGTATTTT.

This chain uses TRBV6-6 with TRBJ2-5; the match to TRBD2 covers 8 bases. Germline trimming cut 0 bases from V and 1 base from J; bases unmatched to any gene: 1. Germline-derived CDR1 and CDR2 are MNHNY and SVGAGI (reference sequence). The CDR3 spans 15 residues. The CDR3 here is CASSYSSGVQETQYF. Here the CDR3 DNA reads TGTGCCAGCAGTTACTCTAGCGGGGTCCAAGAGACCCAGTACTTC.

The V gene is TRBV5-8, the J gene TRBJ2-1; D is unresolved. This CDR3 spans 12 amino acids. CDR1 SGHTS and CDR2 YDEGEE come from the germline V gene. The V end was cut by 5 bases, the J end by 5 bases, with 8 bases between. In DNA, the CDR3 is TGTGCCAGCAGGACCCGAGACAATGAGCAGTTCTTC. Protein: CASRTRDNEQFF.

V gene TRBV27 combines with J gene TRBJ2-7; TRBD2 agrees at 7 bases. Germline CDR1 is MNHEY and CDR2 is SMNVEV (reference sequence). Trimming removed 3 bases from V and 4 bases from J; junction bases left unmatched: 6. CDR3 length: 14 amino acids. The CDR3 spells CASSFWGRGYEQYF. CDR3 DNA: TGTGCCAGCAGTTTTTGGGGGAGGGGATACGAGCAGTACTTC.

The gene calls are TRBV19 and TRBJ2-7, with 7 nucleotides matching TRBD2. V was clipped by 2 bases and J by 4 bases; unmatched bases: 2. This CDR3 region has 13 residues. CDR1 and CDR2 from the germline V gene are LNHDA and SQIVND (reference sequence). In DNA form, the CDR3 reads TGTGCCAGTAGTATACCGGGGGGATACGAGCAGTACTTC. It encodes CASSIPGGYEQYF.

The V gene is TRBV6-6, the J gene TRBJ2-1; either TRBD1 or TRBD2 may supply D (5 bases each). Per germline, CDR1 MNHNY and CDR2 SVGAGI (reference sequence). The germline V and J ends were trimmed by 7 bases and 0 bases, with 7 bases remaining between them. This CDR3 is 13 amino acids long. CDR3 amino acids: CASIGGSYNEQFF. The CDR3 DNA reads TGTGCCAGCATTGGGGGCTCCTACAATGAGCAGTTCTTC.

This clone has a single count. The chain has TRBV2 and TRBJ2-1, with unresolved D. This CDR3 is built from 11 residues. CDR1 is SNHLY and CDR2 is FYNNEI in the germline V gene. The V end lost 4 bases, the J end lost 4 bases, and 2 bases lay between the germline ends. In nucleotides, the CDR3 is TGTGCCAGCAGTGGTTACAATGAGCAGTTCTTC. The encoded protein is CASSGYNEQFF. Full variable domain (remainder filled in from reference TRBV2 and TRBJ2-1): EPEVTQTPSHQVTQMGQEVILRCVPISNHLYFYWYRQILGQKVEFLVSFYNNEISEKSEIFDDQFSVERPDGSNFTLKIRSTKLEDSAMYFCASSGYNEQFFGPGTRLTVL.

This sequence joins TRBV28 and TRBJ2-7, with D possibly TRBD2 on 7 matching bases. Germline V CDR1 and CDR2: MDHEN, SYDVKM. Trimming took 2 bases from V and 2 from J, leaving 13 bases between them. CDR3 length equals 15 residues. The CDR3 DNA is TGTGCCAGCAGTTTAGGGGAGGGGGAGGCCTACGAGCAGTACTTC. Protein product: CASSLGEGEAYEQYF.

V and J are TRBV5-1 and TRBJ2-5; D is perhaps TRBD1 (6 bases). The V gene's germline CDR1 is SGHRS and CDR2 YFSETQ. This CDR3 has 18 amino acids. The ends were cut back, 7 bases at V and 5 bases at J, with 30 bases in the middle. CDR3 DNA sequence: TGCGCCAGCTCATCACACCGCGAACAGGGATGGCCTGTGGAGACCCAGTACTTC. This translates into CASSSHREQGWPVETQYF.

CDR3 coding DNA: TGCGCCAGCAGCCAAGAAAGAGTCAGACTTCAACGATCCTACAATGAGCAGTTCTTC. It translates to CASSQERVRLQRSYNEQFF. The chain couples TRBV4-1 to TRBJ2-1, with D unclear. This CDR3 contains 19 residues. The V gene's germline CDR1 is MGHRA and CDR2 YSYEKL. With 0 bases removed from V and 1 base from J, the gap between germline ends came to 19 bases.

The rearrangement joins TRBV5-4 to TRBJ1-1; the D is unclear. From germline, CDR1 is SGHNT and CDR2 YYREEE (reference sequence). V was trimmed by 4 bases and J by 4 bases, leaving 17 bases between them. The CDR3 covers 15 residues. The DNA for the CDR3 is TGTGCCAGCAGCCCCCGGCACGGGTTCGGCACTGAAGCTTTCTTT. Its protein product is CASSPRHGFGTEAFF. Using reference TRBV5-4 and TRBJ1-1 for the parts outside the CDR3, the full variable domain is ETGVTQSPTHLIKTRGQQVTLRCSSQSGHNTVSWYQQALGQGPQFIFQYYREEENGRGNFPPRFSGLQFPNYSSELNVNALELDDSALYLCASSPRHGFGTEAFFGQGTRLTVV.